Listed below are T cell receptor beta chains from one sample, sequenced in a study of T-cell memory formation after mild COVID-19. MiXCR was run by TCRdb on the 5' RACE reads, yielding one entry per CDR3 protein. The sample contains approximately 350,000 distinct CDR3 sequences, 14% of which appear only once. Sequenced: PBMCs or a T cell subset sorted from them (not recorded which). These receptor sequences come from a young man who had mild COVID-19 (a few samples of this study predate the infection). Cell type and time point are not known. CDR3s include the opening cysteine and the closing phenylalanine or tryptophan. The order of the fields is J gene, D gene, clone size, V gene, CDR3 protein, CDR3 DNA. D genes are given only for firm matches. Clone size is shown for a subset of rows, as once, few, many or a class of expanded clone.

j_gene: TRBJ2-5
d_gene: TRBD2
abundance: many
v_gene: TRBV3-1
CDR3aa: CASSLRLAETQYF
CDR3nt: TGTGCCAGCAGCCTTCGACTAGCGGAGACCCAGTACTTC

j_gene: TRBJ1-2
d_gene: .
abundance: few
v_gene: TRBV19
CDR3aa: CASSTSGSESYTF
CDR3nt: TGTGCCAGTAGTACCTCCGGAAGTGAGAGCTACACCTTC

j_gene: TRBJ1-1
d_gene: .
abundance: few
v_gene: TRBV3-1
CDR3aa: CASSRSQGLAFF
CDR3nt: TGTGCCAGCAGCCGTTCACAGGGATTAGCTTTCTTT

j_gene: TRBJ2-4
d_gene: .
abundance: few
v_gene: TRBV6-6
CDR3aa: CASSYSTRLGNIQYF
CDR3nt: TGTGCCAGCAGTTACTCGACGAGACTAGGGAACATTCAGTACTTC

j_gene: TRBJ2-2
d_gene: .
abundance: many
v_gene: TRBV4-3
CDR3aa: CASSQDSISTGELFF
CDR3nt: TGCGCCAGCAGCCAAGATAGCATCAGCACCGGGGAGCTGTTTTTT

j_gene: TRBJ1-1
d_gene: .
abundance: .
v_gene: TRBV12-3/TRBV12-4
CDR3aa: CASSFLGWRDETGKGTEAFF
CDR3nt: TGTGCCAGCAGTTTTTTAGGATGGAGGGATGAAACAGGGAAGGGCACTGAAGCTTTCTTT

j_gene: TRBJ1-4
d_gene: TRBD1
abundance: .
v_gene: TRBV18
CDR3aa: CASSRAGTGSSNEKLFF
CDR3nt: TGTGCCAGCTCACGGGCCGGGACAGGGTCGTCTAATGAAAAACTGTTTTTT

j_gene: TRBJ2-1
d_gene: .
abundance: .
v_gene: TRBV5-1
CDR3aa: CASRSTDYNEQFF
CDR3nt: TGCGCCAGCAGGTCTACCGATTACAATGAGCAGTTCTTC

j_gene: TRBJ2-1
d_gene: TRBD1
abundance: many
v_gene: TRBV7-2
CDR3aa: CASSRDRGSHNEQFF
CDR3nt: TGTGCCAGCAGCCGGGACAGGGGCTCACACAATGAGCAGTTCTTC

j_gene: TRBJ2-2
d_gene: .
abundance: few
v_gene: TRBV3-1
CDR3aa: CASSQVAGFNTGELFF
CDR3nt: TGTGCCAGCAGCCAAGTGGCAGGGTTTAACACCGGGGAGCTGTTTTTT

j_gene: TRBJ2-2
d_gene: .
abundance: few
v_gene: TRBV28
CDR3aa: CASSYSNTGELFF
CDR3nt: TGTGCCAGCAGTTACTCAAACACCGGGGAGCTGTTTTTT

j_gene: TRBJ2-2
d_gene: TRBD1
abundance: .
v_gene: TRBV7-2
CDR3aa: CASTSGQGWSGELFF
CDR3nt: TGTGCCAGCACTTCGGGACAGGGTTGGTCCGGGGAGCTGTTTTTT

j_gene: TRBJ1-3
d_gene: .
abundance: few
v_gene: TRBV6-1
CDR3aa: CASSEEPGGGFSGNTIYF
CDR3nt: TGTGCCAGCAGTGAAGAGCCTGGGGGTGGATTCTCTGGAAACACCATATATTTT

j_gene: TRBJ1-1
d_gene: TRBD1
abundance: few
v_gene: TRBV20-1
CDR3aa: CSARVQGGSTEAFF
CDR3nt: TGCAGTGCTAGAGTACAGGGGGGGAGCACTGAAGCTTTCTTT

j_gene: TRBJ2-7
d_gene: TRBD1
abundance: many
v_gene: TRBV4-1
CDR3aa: CASSRRDSNEYEQYF
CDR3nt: TGCGCCAGCAGCCGCCGGGACAGCAATGAATACGAGCAGTACTTC

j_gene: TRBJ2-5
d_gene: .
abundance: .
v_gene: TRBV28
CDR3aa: CASSKVRETQYF
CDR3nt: TGTGCCAGCAGTAAGGTCAGGGAGACCCAGTACTTC

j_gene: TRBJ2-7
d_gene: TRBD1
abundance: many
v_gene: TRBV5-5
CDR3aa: CASSQSLGTGGTYF
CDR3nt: TGTGCCAGCAGTCAATCCCTCGGGACAGGGGGTACGTACTTC

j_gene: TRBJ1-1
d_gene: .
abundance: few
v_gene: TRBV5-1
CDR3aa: CASSSTTLEAFF
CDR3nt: TGCGCCAGCAGCTCGACGACACTGGAAGCTTTCTTT

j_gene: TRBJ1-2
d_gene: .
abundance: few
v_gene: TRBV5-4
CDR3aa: CASSSFGANYGYTF
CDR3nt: TGTGCCAGCAGCTCATTCGGGGCTAACTATGGCTACACCTTC

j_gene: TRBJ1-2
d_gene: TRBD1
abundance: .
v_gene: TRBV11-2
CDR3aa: CASSLDVRGDSGYTF
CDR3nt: TGTGCCAGCAGCTTAGATGTACGTGGGGACAGTGGCTACACCTTC

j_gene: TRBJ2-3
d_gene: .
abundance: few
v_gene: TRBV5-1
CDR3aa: CASALGADTQYF
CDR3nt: TGCGCCAGCGCCCTGGGGGCAGATACGCAGTATTTT

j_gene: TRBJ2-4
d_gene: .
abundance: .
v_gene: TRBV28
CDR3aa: CASSQAPKEIQYF
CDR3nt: TGTGCCAGCAGTCAGGCCCCGAAGGAGATTCAGTACTTC

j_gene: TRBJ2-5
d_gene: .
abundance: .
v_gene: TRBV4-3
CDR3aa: CASSQDGLAQETQYF
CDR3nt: TGCGCCAGCAGCCAAGACGGCCTAGCCCAAGAGACCCAGTACTTC

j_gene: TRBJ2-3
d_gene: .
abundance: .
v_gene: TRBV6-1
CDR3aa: CASSEVGRSTDTQYF
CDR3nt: TGTGCCAGCAGTGAAGTGGGACGAAGCACAGATACGCAGTATTTT

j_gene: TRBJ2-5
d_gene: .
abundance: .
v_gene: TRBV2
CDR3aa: CASSVGLEETQYF
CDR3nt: TGTGCCAGCAGTGTCGGGCTAGAAGAGACCCAGTACTTC

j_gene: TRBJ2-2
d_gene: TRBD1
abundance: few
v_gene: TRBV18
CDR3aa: CASSPETGTGELFF
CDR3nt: TGTGCCAGCTCACCAGAGACAGGGACCGGGGAGCTGTTTTTT

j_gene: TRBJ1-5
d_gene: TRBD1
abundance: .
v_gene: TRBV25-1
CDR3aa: CASSGGQAPNQPQHF
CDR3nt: TGTGCCAGCAGTGGCGGACAGGCCCCCAATCAGCCCCAGCATTTT